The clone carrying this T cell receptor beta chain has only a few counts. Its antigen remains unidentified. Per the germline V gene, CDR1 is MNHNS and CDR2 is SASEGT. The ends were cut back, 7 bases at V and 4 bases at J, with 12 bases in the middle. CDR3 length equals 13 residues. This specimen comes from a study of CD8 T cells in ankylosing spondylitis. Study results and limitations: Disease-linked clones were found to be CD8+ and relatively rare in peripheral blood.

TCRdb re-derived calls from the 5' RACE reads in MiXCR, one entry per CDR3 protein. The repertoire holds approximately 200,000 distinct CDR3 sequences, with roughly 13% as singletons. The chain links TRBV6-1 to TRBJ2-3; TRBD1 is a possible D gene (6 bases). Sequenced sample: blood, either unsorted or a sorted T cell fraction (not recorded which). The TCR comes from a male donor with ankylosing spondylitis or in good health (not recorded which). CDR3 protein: CASNGGFSDTQYF. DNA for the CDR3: TGTGCCAGCAATGGGGGCTTCTCAGATACGCAGTATTTT.